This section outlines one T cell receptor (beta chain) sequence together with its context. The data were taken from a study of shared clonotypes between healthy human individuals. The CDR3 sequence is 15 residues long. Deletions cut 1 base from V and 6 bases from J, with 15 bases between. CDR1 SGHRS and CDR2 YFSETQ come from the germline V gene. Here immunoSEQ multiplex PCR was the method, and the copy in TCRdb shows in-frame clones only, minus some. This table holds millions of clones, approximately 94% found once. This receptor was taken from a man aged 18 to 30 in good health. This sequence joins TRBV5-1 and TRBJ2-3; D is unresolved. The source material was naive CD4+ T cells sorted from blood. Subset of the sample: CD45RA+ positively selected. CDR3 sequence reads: CASSLSGQRWDTQYF. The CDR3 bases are TGCGCCAGCAGCTTGTCGGGTCAACGATGGGATACGCAGTATTTT.